This is a list of T cell receptor beta chains from one sample in a study of OX40 agonist ivuxolimab in advanced cancers. Repertoires were generated with immunoSEQ multiplex PCR, while TCRdb's copy carries only in-frame clones and drops some. The profile shows under 90,000 clones, around 92% of them singletons. The sequencing here drew on CD4+ or CD8+ T cells sorted from blood, taken in a trial of the OX40 agonist ivuxolimab. The source of these receptors is an adult with an advanced solid tumor such as melanoma, head and neck, liver or kidney cancer. CDR3s include the opening cysteine and the closing phenylalanine or tryptophan. The order of the fields is J gene, V gene, D gene, clone size, CDR3 protein, CDR3 DNA. D genes are given only for firm matches. Clone sizes are given selectively: once, few, many, or a class where the clone is expanded.

j_call: TRBJ2-1; v_call: TRBV7-8; d_call: TRBD1; clone_size: -; cdr3_aa: CASSRDRGLSYNEQFF; cdr3_nt: TGTGCCAGCAGCCGGGACAGGGGGCTATCCTACAATGAGCAGTTCTTC
j_call: TRBJ1-2; v_call: TRBV5-6; d_call: -; clone_size: few; cdr3_aa: CASSSYYGYTF; cdr3_nt: TGTGCCAGCAGCTCCTACTATGGCTACACCTTC
j_call: TRBJ2-1; v_call: TRBV6-5; d_call: -; clone_size: -; cdr3_aa: CASIPGYNEQFF; cdr3_nt: TGTGCCAGCATCCCCGGATACAATGAGCAGTTCTTC
j_call: TRBJ2-3; v_call: TRBV11-3; d_call: TRBD2; clone_size: -; cdr3_aa: CASSLGLAASTDTQYF; cdr3_nt: TGTGCCAGCAGCCTCGGACTAGCGGCGAGCACAGATACGCAGTATTTT
j_call: TRBJ2-3; v_call: TRBV5-1; d_call: TRBD2; clone_size: -; cdr3_aa: CASSLARTSGSPDTQYF; cdr3_nt: TGCGCCAGCAGCTTGGCGAGGACTAGCGGGAGTCCAGATACGCAGTATTTT
j_call: TRBJ1-2; v_call: TRBV7-8; d_call: TRBD1; clone_size: few; cdr3_aa: CASSLTPGQGNYGYTF; cdr3_nt: TGTGCCAGCAGCCTTACTCCGGGACAGGGAAACTATGGCTACACCTTC
j_call: TRBJ2-7; v_call: TRBV5-8; d_call: -; clone_size: -; cdr3_aa: CASIKGVESYEQYF; cdr3_nt: TGTGCCAGCATCAAAGGGGTGGAATCCTACGAGCAGTACTTC
j_call: TRBJ2-7; v_call: TRBV5-1; d_call: -; clone_size: -; cdr3_aa: CASSLGRGGYEQYF; cdr3_nt: TGCGCCAGCAGCTTGGGCAGGGGTGGCTACGAGCAGTACTTC
j_call: TRBJ2-5; v_call: TRBV7-6; d_call: TRBD2; clone_size: -; cdr3_aa: CASSLVGIGASGRRETQYF; cdr3_nt: TGTGCCAGCAGCTTAGTGGGCATTGGGGCTAGCGGGAGGAGAGAGACCCAGTACTTC
j_call: TRBJ1-1; v_call: TRBV7-9; d_call: -; clone_size: -; cdr3_aa: CASSRGTSGFAEAFF; cdr3_nt: TGTGCCAGCAGCCGTGGGACTTCGGGCTTTGCTGAAGCTTTCTTT
j_call: TRBJ2-1; v_call: TRBV4-1; d_call: -; clone_size: -; cdr3_aa: CASSGEYNEQFF; cdr3_nt: TGCGCCAGCAGCGGCGAATACAATGAGCAGTTCTTC
j_call: TRBJ2-5; v_call: TRBV5-6; d_call: TRBD1; clone_size: once; cdr3_aa: CASSLPDLDRGQTQYF; cdr3_nt: TGTGCCAGCAGCCTCCCCGATCTCGACAGGGGACAGACCCAGTACTTC
j_call: TRBJ1-1; v_call: TRBV13; d_call: -; clone_size: once; cdr3_aa: CASSFRRGGDTEAFF; cdr3_nt: TGTGCCAGCAGCTTTCGCAGGGGTGGCGACACTGAAGCTTTCTTT
j_call: TRBJ2-7; v_call: TRBV6-1; d_call: -; clone_size: -; cdr3_aa: CASMGQGGYSYEQYF; cdr3_nt: TGTGCCAGCATGGGGCAGGGGGGTTATTCCTACGAGCAGTACTTC
j_call: TRBJ1-6; v_call: TRBV25-1; d_call: TRBD1; clone_size: once; cdr3_aa: CASSDSRQGYNSPLHF; cdr3_nt: TGTGCCAGCAGTGACAGTCGACAGGGCTATAATTCACCCCTCCACTTT
j_call: TRBJ2-3; v_call: TRBV5-1; d_call: TRBD2; clone_size: once; cdr3_aa: CASSLRLAGGPADTQYF; cdr3_nt: TGCGCCAGCAGCTTGCGTCTAGCGGGGGGGCCGGCAGATACGCAGTATTTT
j_call: TRBJ2-3; v_call: TRBV30; d_call: TRBD1; clone_size: -; cdr3_aa: CAWNPTGSTDTQYF; cdr3_nt: TGTGCCTGGAACCCGACAGGGAGCACAGATACGCAGTATTTT
j_call: TRBJ1-3; v_call: TRBV28; d_call: TRBD1; clone_size: once; cdr3_aa: CASSRRTGLSGNTIYF; cdr3_nt: TGTGCCAGCAGTCGCCGGACAGGGCTCTCTGGAAACACCATATATTTT
j_call: TRBJ1-5; v_call: TRBV4-2; d_call: -; clone_size: -; cdr3_aa: CASSQGDQGIQPQHF; cdr3_nt: TGTGCCAGCAGCCAAGGGGACCAAGGGATTCAGCCCCAGCATTTT
j_call: TRBJ1-5; v_call: TRBV11-3; d_call: -; clone_size: -; cdr3_aa: CASSRGREAHQPQHF; cdr3_nt: TGTGCCAGCAGCAGGGGGAGGGAGGCTCATCAGCCCCAGCATTTT
j_call: TRBJ2-2; v_call: TRBV19; d_call: TRBD2; clone_size: -; cdr3_aa: CASSTGLAGGPTGELFF; cdr3_nt: TGTGCCAGTAGTACCGGACTAGCGGGGGGCCCCACCGGGGAGCTGTTTTTT
j_call: TRBJ1-2; v_call: TRBV10-3; d_call: -; clone_size: -; cdr3_aa: CATAPGGAYYGYTF; cdr3_nt: TGTGCCACCGCCCCTGGGGGGGCGTACTATGGCTACACCTTC
j_call: TRBJ1-2; v_call: TRBV29-1; d_call: -; clone_size: -; cdr3_aa: CSVRPSTEGYTF; cdr3_nt: TGCAGCGTTCGTCCCTCGACGGAGGGCTACACCTTC
j_call: TRBJ1-5; v_call: TRBV25-1; d_call: -; clone_size: -; cdr3_aa: CASSGGLNNQPQHF; cdr3_nt: TGTGCCAGCAGTGGAGGGTTGAACAATCAGCCCCAGCATTTT
j_call: TRBJ2-7; v_call: TRBV7-2; d_call: TRBD2; clone_size: -; cdr3_aa: CASSPKTQAGEQYF; cdr3_nt: TGTGCCAGCAGCCCAAAGACCCAAGCGGGGGAGCAGTACTTC
j_call: TRBJ1-3; v_call: TRBV5-4; d_call: -; clone_size: few; cdr3_aa: CASSRDGRNTIYF; cdr3_nt: TGTGCCAGCAGCCGGGACGGACGAAACACCATATATTTT